This entry lists 27 T cell receptor beta chains sequenced from one sample in a study of blood T cell repertoires in COVID-19. The assay was immunoSEQ multiplex PCR, and TCRdb's table has in-frame clones only and misses some. The sample lists over 70,000 clones, roughly 90% occurring once. Sequences were obtained from peripheral blood. Receptors were obtained from a human donor in a cohort sampled during active COVID-19.

This clone was observed a single time. The genes are TRBV5-1 and TRBJ1-3; D not resolved. V was pared by 0 bases and J by 2 bases, with 12 bases between. CDR3 length: 16 amino acids. Per the germline V gene, CDR1 is SGHRS and CDR2 is YFSETQ. CDR3 bases: TGCGCCAGCAGCTTGGCCCCAGGAGGAACTGGAAACACCATATATTTT. It specifies CASSLAPGGTGNTIYF.

The gene calls are TRBV4-1 and TRBJ1-1; D unclear. This CDR3 is 18 amino acids long. The V end was cut by 3 bases, the J end by 3 bases, with 23 bases between. Looked up from germline, CDR1 is MGHRA and CDR2 is YSYEKL. The CDR3, as DNA: TGCGCCAGCAGCCACCCGGGATCTTTCCAAGGGCAGCACACTGAAGCTTTCTTT. Its translation is CASSHPGSFQGQHTEAFF.

The chain joins TRBV6-4 to TRBJ2-1; D is perhaps TRBD2 (6 bases). CDR1 MRHNA and CDR2 SNTAGT come from the germline V gene. Trimming took 7 bases from V and 0 from J, leaving 22 bases between them. The CDR3 runs 18 residues. CDR3 sequence: CASTRRASLSGSYNEQFF. The CDR3 region has the DNA TGTGCCAGCACCCGGAGGGCTAGTCTGAGTGGCTCCTACAATGAGCAGTTCTTC.

The V and J genes are TRBV28 and TRBJ2-3; 10 positions match TRBD2. CDR3 length: 12 residues. Germline CDR1 reads MDHEN; CDR2 reads SYDVKM. Trimming removed 6 bases from V and 14 bases from J; junction bases left unmatched: 8. Here the CDR3 DNA reads TGTGCCAGCAGAGAGAGCGGGGGGGCGATGTATTTT. Translating it yields CASRESGGAMYF.

In its sample, this clone was seen once. The rearrangement links TRBV3-1 (or the pseudogene TRBV3-2) to TRBJ2-5, with a weak D call TRBD2 (6 bases). The germline CDR1 and CDR2 sequences are LGHDT and YNNKEL (reference sequence). The CDR3 extends over 14 amino acids. V lost 4 bases to trimming and J lost 3 bases, with 12 bases between them. The CDR3 loop reads CASSPTSSKETQYF. The CDR3 region has the DNA TGTGCCAGCAGCCCTACTAGCTCGAAAGAGACCCAGTACTTC.

The V gene is TRBV30, the J gene TRBJ2-1; 11 positions match TRBD2. Looked up from germline, CDR1 is GTSNPN and CDR2 is SVGIG (reference sequence). CDR3 length: 15 residues. V trimming: 4 bases; J trimming: 4 bases; junction bases outside the gene matches: 6. DNA for the CDR3: TGTGCCTGGACACCCGGGACTAGCGGATACAATGAGCAGTTCTTC. Residues: CAWTPGTSGYNEQFF.

This clone was observed a few times. V is TRBV6-5 and J is TRBJ1-5; D perhaps matches TRBD1 (6 bases). The CDR3 runs 13 residues. The V and J ends lost 8 bases and 9 bases respectively, with 17 bases between them. Germline lookup yields CDR1 MNHEY and CDR2 SVGAGI. This chain's CDR3 is CASRSGGSWPQHF. In DNA, the CDR3 is TGTGCCAGCCGGTCGGGGGGCTCTTGGCCCCAGCATTTT.

To note about this clone: Mismatch with germline at one junction end may stem from a read error. The chain combines TRBV27 with TRBJ1-1; D call uncertain. Germline V gives CDR1 MNHEY, CDR2 SMNVEV (reference sequence). This CDR3 spans 13 amino acids. CDR3 bases: TGTGCCGGCAGTTACTTAGATAACACTGAAGCTTTCTTT. Residues: CAGSYLDNTEAFF.

CDR3 protein: CASSLGSGGTEAFF. DNA for the CDR3: TGTGCCAGCAGCTTAGGGAGCGGTGGCACTGAAGCTTTCTTT. The V call is TRBV7-9, the J call TRBJ1-1; D is uncertain. The CDR3 contains 14 residues. V was trimmed by 1 base and J by 4 bases, leaving 10 bases between them. Per the germline V gene, CDR1 is SEHNR and CDR2 is FQNEAQ (reference sequence).

The chain couples TRBV9 to TRBJ1-2; possible D gene TRBD1, 5 bases. Germline lookup yields CDR1 SGDLS and CDR2 YYNGEE. This CDR3 spans 15 amino acids. V was trimmed by 0 bases and J by 5 bases, leaving 14 bases between them. This CDR3 reads CASSVGQGRAYGYTF. The CDR3 nucleotides are TGTGCCAGCAGCGTAGGTCAGGGAAGAGCTTATGGCTACACCTTC.

The rearrangement joins TRBV6-6 to TRBJ2-2, with 7 bases aligning to TRBD2. Germline lookup yields CDR1 MNHNY and CDR2 SVGAGI (reference sequence). V shed 6 bases, J shed 0 bases, and the junction held 7 bases outside the gene matches. The CDR3 sequence is 16 residues long. The CDR3 protein is CASRQLAPANTGELFF. The CDR3 DNA reads TGTGCCAGCAGACAACTAGCGCCCGCGAACACCGGGGAGCTGTTTTTT.

The J gene is TRBJ2-2, the V gene TRBV12-3 or TRBV12-4; 7 nucleotides align to TRBD2. V shed 8 bases and J 4 bases; nucleotides not matched to a gene: 1. There are 12 residues in the CDR3. The CDR3 is CASGRGTGELFF. The CDR3 coding sequence is TGTGCCAGCGGGAGGGGCACCGGGGAGCTGTTTTTT.

The V and J genes are TRBV27 and TRBJ1-5; possibly TRBD1 for D (5 bases). This CDR3 has 17 amino acids. Per germline, CDR1 MNHEY and CDR2 SMNVEV (reference sequence). V was shortened by 7 bases and J by 1 base, with 20 bases between the two germline ends. The CDR3 DNA sequence: TGTGCCAGCAACACTCTCGGGGGAGCCACGAGCAATCAGCCCCAGCATTTT. Its translation is CASNTLGGATSNQPQHF.

This chain connects TRBV5-4 to TRBJ2-3, with 10 positions matching TRBD1. V was pared by 4 bases and J by 3 bases, with 5 bases of the junction left unmatched. This CDR3 is built from 15 residues. The germline CDR1 and CDR2 sequences are SGHNT and YYREEE (reference sequence). Written as DNA, the CDR3 is TGTGCCAGCAGCCCTGGGGGACAGGGGACAGATACGCAGTATTTT. This translates into CASSPGGQGTDTQYF.

The chain employs TRBV5-1 and TRBJ2-1; D gene uncertain. Trimming took off 0 bases at V and 5 bases at J, with 9 bases between the two ends. The CDR3 covers 14 residues. CDR1 and CDR2 from the germline V gene are SGHRS and YFSETQ. The DNA for the CDR3 is TGCGCCAGCAGCTTGGACACCAATAACAATGAGCAGTTCTTC. Its translation: CASSLDTNNNEQFF.

The rearrangement uses TRBV5-1 and TRBJ2-3; 10 bases map to TRBD2. With V trimmed by 0 bases and J by 0 bases, 7 bases remained unmatched. Germline V gene sequence: CDR1 SGHRS, CDR2 YFSETQ. The CDR3 has 18 amino acids. The CDR3: CASSLVPSGGTSTDTQYF. DNA for the CDR3: TGCGCCAGCAGCTTGGTGCCTAGCGGGGGCACTAGCACAGATACGCAGTATTTT. Full variable domain (outside the CDR3, taken from reference TRBV5-1 and TRBJ2-3): KAGVTQTPRYLIKTRGQQVTLSCSPISGHRSVSWYQQTPGQGLQFLFEYFSETQRNKGNFPGRFSGRQFSNSRSEMNVSTLELGDSALYLCASSLVPSGGTSTDTQYFGPGTRLTVL.

The genes are TRBV30 and TRBJ2-7, with D possibly matching TRBD2 (5 bases). The CDR3 is made up of 15 amino acids. Deletions cut 5 bases from V and 2 bases from J, with 19 bases between. CDR1 is GTSNPN, CDR2 SVGIG, per germline (reference sequence). CDR3 bases: TGTGCCTGGGGGCCCCGGAGAGGGAAAACCTACGAGCAGTACTTC. Protein sequence: CAWGPRRGKTYEQYF.

The rearrangement uses TRBV7-9 and TRBJ2-7, with D possibly TRBD1 on 6 matching bases. Trimming pared 7 bases from V and 1 base from J, leaving 26 bases between. This CDR3 has 18 amino acids. Germline V gene lookup returns CDR1 SEHNR and CDR2 FQNEAQ (reference sequence). CDR3 in amino acids: CASTSSGDTPRVSYEQYF. In DNA form, the CDR3 reads TGTGCCAGCACCTCTTCCGGGGACACCCCGCGGGTGTCCTACGAGCAGTACTTC.

The chain combines TRBV7-9 with TRBJ1-2, with D unresolved. The germline V gene encodes CDR1 SEHNR and CDR2 FQNEAQ (reference sequence). This CDR3 comprises 14 residues. V gave up 3 bases and J gave up 4 bases, with 12 bases separating them. CDR3: CASSFHPQLYGYTF. The CDR3 DNA follows: TGTGCCAGCAGCTTTCACCCACAGCTCTATGGCTACACCTTC.

This clone was seen a handful of times. The chain couples TRBV25-1 to TRBJ2-2, with TRBD1 as a possible D gene (6 bases). Germline V gene lookup returns CDR1 MGHDK and CDR2 SYGVNS. Between the trimmed V and J ends, which lost 7 bases and 3 bases, there was a span of 12 bases. This CDR3 region has 14 residues. DNA of the CDR3: TGTGCCAGCAATTCAGGGGCAGACACCGGGGAGCTGTTTTTT. It codes for CASNSGADTGELFF.

The chain employs TRBV27 and TRBJ1-2, with D uncertain. Trimming shortened V by 3 bases and J by 7 bases, and 12 bases separated the two germline ends. The CDR3 loop spans 13 amino acids. Germline V CDR1 and CDR2: MNHEY, SMNVEV (reference sequence). The CDR3 is CASSFSGVGGYTF. The CDR3 region has the DNA TGTGCCAGCAGTTTCTCCGGGGTTGGTGGCTACACCTTC.

V gene TRBV11-3 combines with J gene TRBJ2-1; D uncertain. The CDR3 extends over 14 amino acids. V lost 1 base and J lost 6, with 10 bases in between. The germline V gene has CDR1 SGHNT and CDR2 YENEEA. Written as DNA, the CDR3 is TGTGCCAGCAGCTTAGCGCAGTTGGCCAATGAGCAGTTCTTC. Encoded protein: CASSLAQLANEQFF.

The rearrangement links TRBV5-6 to TRBJ2-7; 10 nucleotides align to TRBD2. Germline values: CDR1 SGHDT, CDR2 YYEEEE. With V trimmed by 1 base and J by 1 base, 5 bases remained unmatched. The CDR3 is 16 amino acids. The CDR3 reads CASSLYPTSGSYEQYF. In DNA form, the CDR3 reads TGTGCCAGCAGCTTGTATCCGACTAGCGGGTCCTACGAGCAGTACTTC.

The J gene is TRBJ2-3, the V gene TRBV9, with 8 nucleotides matching TRBD1. The CDR3 is 15 amino acids. With V trimmed by 1 base and J by 10 bases, 11 bases remained unmatched. Germline CDR1 is SGDLS and CDR2 is YYNGEE. As DNA, the CDR3 is TGTGCCAGCAGCGTAAGTTACAGGGGGGAGCAGTCGCAGTATTTT. Protein: CASSVSYRGEQSQYF.

The chain joins TRBV4-2 to TRBJ2-1, with 7 positions matching TRBD1. The germline CDR1 and CDR2 sequences are LGHNA and YNFKEQ. The CDR3 totals 14 residues. The junction had 9 bases not matched to a gene; V was cut back by 1 base and J by 12 bases. The DNA of the CDR3 is TGTGCCAGCAGCCAAGTAGACAGGGATGATGCGCAGTTCTTC. Encoded protein: CASSQVDRDDAQFF.

The gene calls are TRBV7-8 and TRBJ2-3, with 7 positions matching TRBD2. The CDR3 covers 14 residues. Trimming removed 6 bases from V and 2 bases from J; junction bases left unmatched: 5. CDR1 is SGHVS, CDR2 FQNEAQ, per germline. CDR3 DNA sequence: TGTGCCAGCAGGGCTACTAGCGCCACAGATACGCAGTATTTT. Encoded protein: CASRATSATDTQYF.

The chain links TRBV19 to TRBJ2-3, with TRBD1 matching over 9 bases. Per the germline V gene, CDR1 is LNHDA and CDR2 is SQIVND (reference sequence). V shed 6 bases, J shed 2 bases, and the junction held 12 bases outside the gene matches. The CDR3 length is 17 residues. The CDR3 spells CASSPTGQGVITDTQYF. DNA for the CDR3: TGTGCCAGTAGCCCTACGGGACAGGGCGTCATCACAGATACGCAGTATTTT.